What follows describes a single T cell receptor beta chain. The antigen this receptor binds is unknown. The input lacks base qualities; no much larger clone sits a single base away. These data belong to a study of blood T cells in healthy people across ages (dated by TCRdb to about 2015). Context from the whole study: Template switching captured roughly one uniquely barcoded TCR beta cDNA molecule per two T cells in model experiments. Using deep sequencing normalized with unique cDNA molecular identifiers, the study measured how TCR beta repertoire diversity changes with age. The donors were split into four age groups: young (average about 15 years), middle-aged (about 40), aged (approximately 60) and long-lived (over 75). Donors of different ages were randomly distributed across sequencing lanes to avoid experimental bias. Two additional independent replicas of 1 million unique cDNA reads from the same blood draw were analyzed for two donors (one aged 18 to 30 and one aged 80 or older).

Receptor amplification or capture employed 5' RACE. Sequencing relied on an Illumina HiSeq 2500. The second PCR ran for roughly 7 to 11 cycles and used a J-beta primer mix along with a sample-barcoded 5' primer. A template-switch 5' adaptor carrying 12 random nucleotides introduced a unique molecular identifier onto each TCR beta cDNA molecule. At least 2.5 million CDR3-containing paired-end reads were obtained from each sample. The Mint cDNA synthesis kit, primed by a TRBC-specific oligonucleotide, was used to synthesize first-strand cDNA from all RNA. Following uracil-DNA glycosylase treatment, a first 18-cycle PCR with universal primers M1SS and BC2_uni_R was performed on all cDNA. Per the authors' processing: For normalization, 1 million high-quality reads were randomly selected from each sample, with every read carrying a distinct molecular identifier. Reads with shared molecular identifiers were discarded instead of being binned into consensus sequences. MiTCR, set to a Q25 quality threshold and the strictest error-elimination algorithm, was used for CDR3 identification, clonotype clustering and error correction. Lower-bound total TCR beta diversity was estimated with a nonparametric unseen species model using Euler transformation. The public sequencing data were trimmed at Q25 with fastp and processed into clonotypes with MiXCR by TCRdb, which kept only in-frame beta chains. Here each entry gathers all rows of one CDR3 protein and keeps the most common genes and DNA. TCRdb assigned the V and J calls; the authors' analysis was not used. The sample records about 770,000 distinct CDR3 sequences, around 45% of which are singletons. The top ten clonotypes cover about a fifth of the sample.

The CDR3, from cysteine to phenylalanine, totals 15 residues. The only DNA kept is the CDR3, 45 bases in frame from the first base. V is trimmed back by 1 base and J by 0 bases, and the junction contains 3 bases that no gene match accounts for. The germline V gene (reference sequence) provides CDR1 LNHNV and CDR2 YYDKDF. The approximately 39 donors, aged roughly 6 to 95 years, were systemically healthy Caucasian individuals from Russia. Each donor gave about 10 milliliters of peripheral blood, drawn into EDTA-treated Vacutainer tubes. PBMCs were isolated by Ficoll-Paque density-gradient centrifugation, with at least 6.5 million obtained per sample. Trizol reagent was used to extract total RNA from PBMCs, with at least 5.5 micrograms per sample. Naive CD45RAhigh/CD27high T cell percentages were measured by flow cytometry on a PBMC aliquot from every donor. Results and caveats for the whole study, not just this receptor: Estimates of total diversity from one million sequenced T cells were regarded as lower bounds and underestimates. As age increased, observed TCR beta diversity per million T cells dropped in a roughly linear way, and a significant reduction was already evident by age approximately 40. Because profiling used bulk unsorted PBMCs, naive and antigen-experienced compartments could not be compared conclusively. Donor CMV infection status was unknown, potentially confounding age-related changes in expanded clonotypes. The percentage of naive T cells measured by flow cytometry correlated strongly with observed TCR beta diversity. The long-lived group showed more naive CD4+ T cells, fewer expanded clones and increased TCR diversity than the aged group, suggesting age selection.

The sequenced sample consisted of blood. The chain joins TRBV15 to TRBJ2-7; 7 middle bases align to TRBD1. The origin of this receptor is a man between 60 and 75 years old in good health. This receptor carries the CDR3 CATSRGRDSSYEQYF. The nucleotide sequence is TGTGCCACCAGCAGAGGTAGGGACAGCTCCTACGAGCAGTACTTC.